This TCR beta chain was observed in a study of blood T cell repertoires in COVID-19. Turning to the study itself: T cells, B-cell-depleted T cells, or PBMCs supplied cDNA or gDNA.

Per the original methods: Nucleated cell counts were estimated from reference gene primer amplification. The repertoire was sequenced with immunoSEQ multiplex PCR; TCRdb's copy has only in-frame clones and lacks some. V, J and clone size are those of that table, while D and trimming were read from the DNA. Among under 150,000 clones listed, 86% were seen once. V lost 6 bases, J lost 4 bases, and 5 bases stayed unmatched. The germline V gene has CDR1 SQVTM and CDR2 ANQGSEA. There are 12 residues in the CDR3. Participants spanned ages roughly 18 to 95 years and resided in about two dozen US areas. Each participant's cohort was designated according to participant-reported clinical history. This clone showed up just once.

Source material: PBMCs or T cells enriched from blood (not recorded which). The gene calls are TRBV29-1 and TRBJ1-2, with 7 bases matching TRBD1. This clonotype originated in a woman aged 45-59 years who had recovered from COVID-19. The CDR3 DNA is TGCAGCGTGGGGGGACAGCCCTATGGCTACACCTTC. This encodes CSVGGQPYGYTF.